This T cell receptor (beta chain) was identified during a study of T-cell memory formation after mild COVID-19. Study-wide findings and caveats: Most CD4+ clones that shrank were in CM and EM, while CD8+ ones turned up in EMRA.

TCRdb re-called the 5' RACE reads with MiXCR, one entry per CDR3 protein. The repertoire holds roughly 340,000 distinct CDR3 sequences, with around 20% as singletons. On this clonotype: Its cognate antigen is unknown.

The CDR3 extends over 17 amino acids. Deletions cut 4 bases from V and 0 bases from J, with 13 bases between. Germline CDR1 reads MNHNS; CDR2 reads SASEGT. The receptor was derived from a man younger than 35 who had mild COVID-19 (a few samples of this study predate the infection). Cell type and time point are not known. Sequencing input: PBMCs or a T cell subset sorted from them (not recorded which). The chain combines TRBV6-1 with TRBJ1-6; D not resolved. The DNA of the CDR3 is TGTGCCAGCAGTGGTAGGACGGCGAGCTCCTATAATTCACCCCTCCACTTT. It yields the protein CASSGRTASSYNSPLHF.